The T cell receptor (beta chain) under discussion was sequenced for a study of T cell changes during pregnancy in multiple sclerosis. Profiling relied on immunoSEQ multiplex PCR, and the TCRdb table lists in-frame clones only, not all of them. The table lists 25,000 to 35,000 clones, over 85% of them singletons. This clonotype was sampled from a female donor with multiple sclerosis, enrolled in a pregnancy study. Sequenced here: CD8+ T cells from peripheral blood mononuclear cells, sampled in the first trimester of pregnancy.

The CDR3 nucleotides read TGTGCCACCAGCAGAGCCCGGACTATCAATGAGCAGTTCTTC. It codes for CATSRARTINEQFF. V gene TRBV15 combines with J gene TRBJ2-1; a possible D gene is TRBD2 (6 bases). The CDR3 loop spans 14 amino acids. CDR1 LNHNV and CDR2 YYDKDF come from the germline V gene (reference sequence). Trimming removed 1 base from V and 6 bases from J, with 10 bases in between.